The 23 T cell receptor beta chains below all came from one sample that was sequenced in a study of blood T cell repertoires in COVID-19. TCRdb's copy holds only in-frame clones and misses some; the assay was immunoSEQ multiplex PCR. Of 60,000 to 70,000 clones in the sample, roughly 80% were seen once. Sequences were obtained from peripheral blood. The receptor source for this set is a man aged 55 to 70 with acute or convalescent COVID-19.

This clone was seen once. This sequence joins TRBV3-1 (or the pseudogene TRBV3-2) and TRBJ1-3; D ambiguous. Trimming shortened V by 1 base and J by 4 bases, and 8 bases separated the two germline ends. Germline loops: CDR1 LGHDT, CDR2 YNNKEL (reference sequence). CDR3 length equals 14 residues. CDR3 in DNA: TGTGCCAGCAGCCAAGGGGTCGGGGGAAACACCATATATTTT. Translation: CASSQGVGGNTIYF.

V is TRBV29-1 and J is TRBJ2-2; 9 nucleotides line up with TRBD2. In germline, CDR1 is SQVTM, CDR2 ANQGSEA. The CDR3 runs 14 residues. V lost 3 bases, J lost 6 bases, and 5 bases stayed unmatched. CDR3 DNA sequence: TGCAGCGTTGAGAAGCGGGGGGTGGCCGGGGAGCTGTTTTTT. This gives the protein CSVEKRGVAGELFF.

CDR3 sequence: CSVSTGSGNTIYF. The CDR3 DNA reads TGCAGCGTTTCCACAGGGTCAGGAAACACCATATATTTT. The chain carries TRBV29-1 and TRBJ1-3, with D possibly being TRBD1 (6 bases). The CDR3 is 13 amino acids. The V gene's germline CDR1 is SQVTM and CDR2 ANQGSEA. V gave up 5 bases and J gave up 4 bases, with 12 bases separating them.

CDR3 nucleotides: TGTGCCTGGAAACAGGGCCCCTACGAGCAGTACTTC. Translated, it gives CAWKQGPYEQYF. V is TRBV30 and J is TRBJ2-7; D possibly corresponds to TRBD1 (6 bases). V lost 4 bases to trimming and J lost 2 bases, with 9 bases between them. Germline V gene data show CDR1 as GTSNPN and CDR2 as SVGIG (reference sequence). The CDR3 length is 12 residues.

This CDR3 reads CASSLESTGVFLDGYTF. DNA for the CDR3: TGTGCCAGCAGCTTGGAGTCTACAGGGGTCTTCCTAGATGGCTACACCTTC. The V and J genes are TRBV5-4 and TRBJ1-2; TRBD1 aligns across 7 bases. The V gene end was trimmed by 0 bases and the J gene end by 6 bases; junction bases not matched to a gene: 14. The germline V gene encodes CDR1 SGHNT and CDR2 YYREEE (reference sequence). The CDR3 spans 17 residues. Full variable domain (remainder filled in from reference TRBV5-4 and TRBJ1-2): ETGVTQSPTHLIKTRGQQVTLRCSSQSGHNTVSWYQQALGQGPQFIFQYYREEENGRGNFPPRFSGLQFPNYSSELNVNALELDDSALYLCASSLESTGVFLDGYTFGSGTRLTVV.

The rearrangement joins TRBV5-6 to TRBJ1-2; D is possibly TRBD1 (5 bases). V dropped 5 bases and J dropped 8 bases, with 10 bases sitting between them. The CDR3 runs 11 residues. Per the germline V gene, CDR1 is SGHDT and CDR2 is YYEEEE. As DNA, the CDR3 is TGTGCCAGCAGTCCAGGGCTGGGCTACACCTTC. Protein sequence: CASSPGLGYTF.

The V call is TRBV4-2, the J call TRBJ2-3; D might be TRBD1 (6 bases). Germline assignment: CDR1 LGHNA and CDR2 YNFKEQ. V shed 0 bases and J shed 0 bases, with 10 bases lying between them. This CDR3 comprises 16 residues. CDR3 protein: CASSQESGQSTDTQYF. The CDR3 DNA is TGTGCCAGCAGCCAAGAGTCAGGACAGAGCACAGATACGCAGTATTTT.

The chain employs TRBV5-6 and TRBJ2-5; 7 bases match TRBD1. CDR3 length equals 14 residues. V gave up 0 bases and J gave up 5 bases; unmatched junction bases: 4. From germline, CDR1 is SGHDT and CDR2 YYEEEE. CDR3 coding DNA: TGTGCCAGCAGCTTGGACAGGGGAGAGGAGACCCAGTACTTC. Translation: CASSLDRGEETQYF.

V is TRBV7-9 and J is TRBJ2-5, with 9 bases that match TRBD2. This CDR3 has 17 residues. V shed 1 base and J 4 bases; nucleotides not matched to a gene: 10. Germline V gene sequence: CDR1 SEHNR, CDR2 FQNEAQ (reference sequence). The DNA of the CDR3 is TGTGCCAGCAGCTTAGTCCAGGGGCTAGCGGGGTTAGAGACCCAGTACTTC. Translated, it gives CASSLVQGLAGLETQYF.

The chain has TRBV7-2 and TRBJ1-5; D gene ambiguous. V was shortened by 1 base and J by 6 bases, with 19 bases between the two germline ends. There are 17 residues in the CDR3. Germline assignment: CDR1 SGHTA and CDR2 FQGNSA. The CDR3 loop reads CASSLGANNKRGQPQHF. The CDR3 DNA sequence: TGTGCCAGCAGCTTAGGAGCCAATAATAAACGGGGTCAGCCCCAGCATTTT.

J is TRBJ1-5 and V is TRBV4-1; D is ambiguous. This CDR3 contains 15 residues. Germline V gene lookup returns CDR1 MGHRA and CDR2 YSYEKL. Trimming stripped 5 bases from V and 7 bases from J, with 18 bases between. DNA for the CDR3: TGCGCCAGCAGCAATGGCCAAACCCTCAACCAGCCCCAGCATTTT. Protein: CASSNGQTLNQPQHF.

V usage is TRBV2 and J usage is TRBJ1-1, with TRBD1 matching 8 bases. Germline lookup yields CDR1 SNHLY and CDR2 FYNNEI. This CDR3 has 14 residues. Unmatched junction bases numbered 6, after V lost 4 bases and J lost 5 bases. The DNA of the CDR3 is TGTGCCAGCAGTGTAGGGACAGGTCGGACTGAAGCTTTCTTT. It specifies CASSVGTGRTEAFF. The full variable domain, with the rest looked up from reference TRBV2 and TRBJ1-1, is EPEVTQTPSHQVTQMGQEVILRCVPISNHLYFYWYRQILGQKVEFLVSFYNNEISEKSEIFDDQFSVERPDGSNFTLKIRSTKLEDSAMYFCASSVGTGRTEAFFGQGTRLTVV.

The gene calls are TRBV12-1 and TRBJ2-3; the table's D call, TRBD2, was not checked against the DNA. TRBV12-1 is tagged as a pseudogene. The CDR3 runs to 13 residues. CDR3 loop: CASSQTSTDTQYF. The CDR3 DNA reads as TGTGCCAGCAGCCAAACTAGCACAGATACGCAGTATTTT.

This chain joins TRBV11-3 and TRBJ2-7; D remains ambiguous. This CDR3 region has 14 residues. The germline V and J ends were trimmed by 1 base and 0 bases, with 7 bases remaining between them. Germline-derived CDR1 and CDR2 are SGHNT and YENEEA. The CDR3 bases are TGTGCCAGCAGCTTAGGATTCAGCTCCTACGAGCAGTACTTC. This codes for CASSLGFSSYEQYF.

The chain links TRBV7-8 to TRBJ1-4; D not certain. This CDR3 spans 14 amino acids. Trimming took 1 base from V and 5 from J, leaving 8 bases between them. Per the germline V gene, CDR1 is SGHVS and CDR2 is FQNEAQ. The CDR3 is CASSLGERNEKLFF. In nucleotides, the CDR3 is TGTGCCAGCAGCTTAGGAGAGAGGAATGAAAAACTGTTTTTT.

This chain uses TRBV18 with TRBJ2-1; 10 bases are shared with TRBD2. Germline CDR1 reads KGHSH; CDR2 reads LQKENI. The V segment lost 10 bases and the J segment 5 bases; nucleotides outside the gene matches: 8. The CDR3 consists of 14 residues. DNA of the CDR3: TGTGCCACCCATAGCGGGGGGCGTCACAATGAGCAGTTCTTC. Protein: CATHSGGRHNEQFF. The full variable domain, completed using reference TRBV18 and TRBJ2-1, is NAGVMQNPRHLVRRRGQEARLRCSPMKGHSHVYWYRQLPEEGLKFMVYLQKENIIDESGMPKERFSAEFPKEGPSILRIQQVVRGDSAAYFCATHSGGRHNEQFFGPGTRLTVL.

The V gene is TRBV3-1 (or the pseudogene TRBV3-2), the J gene TRBJ2-5; 8 nucleotides line up with TRBD1. V was pared by 0 bases and J by 5 bases, with 8 bases of the junction left unmatched. Per the germline V gene, CDR1 is LGHDT and CDR2 is YNNKEL (reference sequence). This CDR3 region has 16 residues. The CDR3 DNA follows: TGTGCCAGCAGCCAAGATCGCCAGGGGGCGCGGGAGACCCAGTACTTC. Translating it yields CASSQDRQGARETQYF.

The V and J genes are TRBV19 and TRBJ1-1; the D gene is possibly TRBD1 (5 bases). Trimming left V 6 bases short and J 4 bases short, with 15 bases between. CDR1 is LNHDA, CDR2 SQIVND, per germline (reference sequence). The CDR3 covers 14 residues. The CDR3 coding sequence is TGTGCCAGTAGCCCCTGGGACTGGCCCACTGAAGCTTTCTTT. Protein: CASSPWDWPTEAFF.

This sequence joins TRBV2 and TRBJ2-7, with TRBD1 identical over 10 bases. This CDR3 comprises 14 residues. The J segment lost 5 bases and the V segment lost 7 bases, leaving 8 bases of the junction unmatched. The germline gives CDR1 SNHLY, CDR2 FYNNEI. The CDR3 region is CASTGDRGNHEQYF. DNA for the CDR3: TGTGCCAGCACCGGGGACAGGGGTAACCACGAGCAGTACTTC.

This clone is termed medium-sized (0.01 to 0.1%). Here the CDR3 reads CASSQGLDRGYEQYV. In nucleotides, the CDR3 is TGTGCCAGCAGTCAGGGATTGGACAGGGGCTACGAGCAGTACGTC. The V and J genes are TRBV6-2 or TRBV6-3 and TRBJ2-7, with TRBD1 matching 9 bases. This CDR3 contains 15 residues. V lost 5 bases and J lost 3; bases outside the gene matches: 8. Germline CDR1 is MNHEY and CDR2 is SVGEGT.

The gene calls are TRBV24-1 and TRBJ1-3, with TRBD1 matching 9 bases. This CDR3 spans 16 amino acids. CDR1 KGHDR and CDR2 SFDVKD come from the germline V gene. V trimming: 4 bases; J trimming: 0 bases; junction bases outside the gene matches: 3. CDR3 nucleotide sequence: TGTGCCACCAGTGAGGGGACAGGGCACTCTGGAAACACCATATATTTT. It codes for CATSEGTGHSGNTIYF.

The CDR3 DNA reads TGCGCCAGCAGTGACTACAGACCCACAGATACGCAGTATTTT. Its protein product is CASSDYRPTDTQYF. The V and J genes are TRBV10-1 and TRBJ2-3; D is unclear. The CDR3 extends over 14 amino acids. Trimming removed 3 bases at V and 2 bases at J, with 9 bases between. CDR1 is WNHNN, CDR2 SYGVQD, per germline (reference sequence).

The CDR3 DNA reads TGCGCCAGCAGCTTCTCGGGAGAGACCCAGTACTTC. Translating gives CASSFSGETQYF. This chain links TRBV5-1 with TRBJ2-5; D call uncertain. Trimming pared 2 bases from V and 4 bases from J, leaving 6 bases between. Germline V gives CDR1 SGHRS, CDR2 YFSETQ. The CDR3 has 12 amino acids.